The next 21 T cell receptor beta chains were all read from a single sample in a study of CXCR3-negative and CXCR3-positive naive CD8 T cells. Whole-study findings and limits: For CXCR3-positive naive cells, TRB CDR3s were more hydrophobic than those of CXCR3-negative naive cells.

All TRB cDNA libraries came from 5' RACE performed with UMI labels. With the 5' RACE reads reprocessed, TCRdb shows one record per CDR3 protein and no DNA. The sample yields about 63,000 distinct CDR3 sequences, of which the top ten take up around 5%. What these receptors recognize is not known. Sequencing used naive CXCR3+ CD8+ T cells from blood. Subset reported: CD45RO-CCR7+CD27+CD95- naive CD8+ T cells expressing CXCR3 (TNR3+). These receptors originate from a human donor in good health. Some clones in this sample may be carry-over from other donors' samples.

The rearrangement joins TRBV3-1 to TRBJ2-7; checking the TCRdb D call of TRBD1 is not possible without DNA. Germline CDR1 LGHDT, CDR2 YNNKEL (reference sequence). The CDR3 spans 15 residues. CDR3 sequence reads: CASSLGGQGYYEQYF.

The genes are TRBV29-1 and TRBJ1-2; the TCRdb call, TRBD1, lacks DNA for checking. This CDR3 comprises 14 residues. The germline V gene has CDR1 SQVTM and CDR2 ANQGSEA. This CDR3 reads CSVGAPDSGNGYTF.

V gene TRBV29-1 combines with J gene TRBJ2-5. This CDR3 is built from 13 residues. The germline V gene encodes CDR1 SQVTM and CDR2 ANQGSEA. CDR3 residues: CSVVVQKQETQYF.

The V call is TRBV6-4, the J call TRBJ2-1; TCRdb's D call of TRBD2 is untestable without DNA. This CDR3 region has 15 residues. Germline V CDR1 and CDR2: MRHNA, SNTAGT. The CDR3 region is CASSDQGGGANEQFF.

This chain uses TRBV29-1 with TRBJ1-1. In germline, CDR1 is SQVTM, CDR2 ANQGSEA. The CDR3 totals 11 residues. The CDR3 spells CSVEVDSEAFF.

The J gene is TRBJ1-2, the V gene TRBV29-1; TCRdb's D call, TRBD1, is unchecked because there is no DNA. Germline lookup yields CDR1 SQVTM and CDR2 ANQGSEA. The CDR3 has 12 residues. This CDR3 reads CSVVHGGYGYTF.

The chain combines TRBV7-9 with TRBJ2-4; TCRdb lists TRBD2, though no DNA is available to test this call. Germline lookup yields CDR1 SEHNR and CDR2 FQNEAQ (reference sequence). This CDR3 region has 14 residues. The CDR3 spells CASSLAGPLDIQYF.

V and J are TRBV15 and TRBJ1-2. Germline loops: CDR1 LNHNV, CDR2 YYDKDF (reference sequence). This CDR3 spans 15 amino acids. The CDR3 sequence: CATSRWDLGEAGYTF.

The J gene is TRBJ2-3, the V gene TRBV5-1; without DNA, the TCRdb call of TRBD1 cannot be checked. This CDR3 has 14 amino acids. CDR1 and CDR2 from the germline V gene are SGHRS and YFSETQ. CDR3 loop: CASGGTGVTDTQYF.

CDR3 sequence: CASSQTENSNQPQHF. The chain combines TRBV4-1 with TRBJ1-5. This CDR3 is built from 15 residues. In germline, CDR1 is MGHRA, CDR2 YSYEKL.

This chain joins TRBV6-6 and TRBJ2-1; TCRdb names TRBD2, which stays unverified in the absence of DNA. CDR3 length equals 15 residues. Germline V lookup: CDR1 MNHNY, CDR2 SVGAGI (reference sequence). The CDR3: CASSSPPTSGSKQFF.

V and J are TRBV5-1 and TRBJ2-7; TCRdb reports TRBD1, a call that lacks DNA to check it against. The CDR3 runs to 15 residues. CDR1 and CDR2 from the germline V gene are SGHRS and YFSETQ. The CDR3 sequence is CASSLGQGISYEQYF.

CDR3 residues: CASSPSAGDRYGYTF. This chain uses TRBV6-5 with TRBJ1-2; TCRdb's D call, TRBD1, is unchecked because there is no DNA. The CDR3 has 15 amino acids. CDR1 MNHEY and CDR2 SVGAGI come from the germline V gene.

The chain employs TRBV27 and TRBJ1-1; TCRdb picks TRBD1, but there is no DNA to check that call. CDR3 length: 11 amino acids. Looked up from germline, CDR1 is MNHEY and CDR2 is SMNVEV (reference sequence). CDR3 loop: CASRGQFEAFF.

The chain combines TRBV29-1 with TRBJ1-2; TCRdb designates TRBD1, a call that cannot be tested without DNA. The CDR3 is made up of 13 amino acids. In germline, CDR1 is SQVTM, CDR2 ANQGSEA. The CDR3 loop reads CSVPGTRADGYTF.

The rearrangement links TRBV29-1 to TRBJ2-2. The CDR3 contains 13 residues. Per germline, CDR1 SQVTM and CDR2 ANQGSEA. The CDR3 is CSVEGTNTGELFF.

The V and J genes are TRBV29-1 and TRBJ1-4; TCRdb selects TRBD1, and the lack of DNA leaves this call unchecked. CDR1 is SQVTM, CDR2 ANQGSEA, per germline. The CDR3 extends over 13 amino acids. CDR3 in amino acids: CSVGRQGTEKLFF.

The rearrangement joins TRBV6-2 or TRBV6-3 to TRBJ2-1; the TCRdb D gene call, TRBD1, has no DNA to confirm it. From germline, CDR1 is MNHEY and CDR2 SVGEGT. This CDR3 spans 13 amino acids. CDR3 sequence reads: CASSPSQTVGQFF.

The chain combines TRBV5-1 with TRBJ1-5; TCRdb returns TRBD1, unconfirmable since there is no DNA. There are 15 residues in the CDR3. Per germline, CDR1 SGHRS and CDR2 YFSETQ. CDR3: CASSLGQGLNQPQHF.

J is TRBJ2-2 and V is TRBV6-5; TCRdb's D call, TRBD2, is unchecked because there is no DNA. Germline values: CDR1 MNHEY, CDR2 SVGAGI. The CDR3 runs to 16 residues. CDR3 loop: CASSPPVGLAGGELFF.

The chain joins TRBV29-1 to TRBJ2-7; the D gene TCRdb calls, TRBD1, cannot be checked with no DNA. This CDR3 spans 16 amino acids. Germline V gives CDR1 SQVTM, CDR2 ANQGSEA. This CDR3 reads CSVVPQVGGSEDEQYF.